Listed here are 29 T cell receptor delta chains from one sample, sequenced in a study of Vδ1+ human thymocytes. Whole-study findings and limits: Thymic TRG and TRD repertoires appeared highly polyclonal, with Gaussian CDR3 length distributions.

Their antigens remain unidentified. Sequences come from RNA converted to cDNA by reverse transcription. The CDR3 regions were amplified by multiplex PCR from V-gene primers to a constant-region primer. TCRdb ran CATT on the multiplex PCR reads. The sample yields 23,000 or so delta-chain clones, 7.4% seen once. The sequencing input was Vdelta1+ gamma-delta thymocytes from the thymus. Stated subset: FACS-sorted CD3+ TCRalphabeta- TCRVdelta1+ TCRVdelta2- thymocytes. These receptors were collected from a girl less than two years old who had congenital heart surgery.

This clone was seen more than once but under ten times. The gene calls are TRDV1 and TRDJ1; 8 bases match TRDD3. With V trimmed by 4 bases and J by 11 bases, 18 bases remained unmatched. The CDR3 runs to 16 residues. The germline CDR1 and CDR2 sequences are TSWWSYY and QGS. The CDR3 DNA sequence: TGTGCTCTTGGGGGAGGGGAATCACCTTACTGGGGATACCTCATCTTT. Amino acid sequence: CALGGGESPYWGYLIF.

The chain joins TRDV1 to TRDJ1; D is possibly TRDD3 (5 bases). The V end was cut by 4 bases, the J end by 0 bases, with 24 bases between. This CDR3 contains 19 residues. CDR1 is TSWWSYY, CDR2 QGS, per germline. The CDR3 bases are TGTGCTCTTGGGGTCAAACCAAGCGATGGGGCATCTTACACCGATAAACTCATCTTT. Amino acids: CALGVKPSDGASYTDKLIF.

The chain combines TRDV1 with TRDJ1, with 7 bases lining up with TRDD3. Germline loops: CDR1 TSWWSYY, CDR2 QGS. The CDR3 contains 17 residues. V was pared by 2 bases and J by 1 base, with 10 bases of the junction left unmatched. DNA for the CDR3: TGTGCTCTTGGGGAATACGGGGGGATTCTTAGCACCGATAAACTCATCTTT. It specifies CALGEYGGILSTDKLIF.

This rearrangement joins TRDV1 to TRDJ1, with 12 bases matching TRDD3. V was pared by 9 bases and J by 0 bases, with 14 bases of the junction left unmatched. CDR1 is TSWWSYY and CDR2 is QGS in the germline V gene. The length of the CDR3 is 18 residues. The CDR3 nucleotides are TGTGCTCTCTCGTTAAGTACTGGGGGATACTCAAACACCGATAAACTCATCTTT. Its translation: CALSLSTGGYSNTDKLIF.

This clone was counted only a few times. This rearrangement joins TRDV1 to TRDJ1; 10 positions match TRDD3. J gave up 4 bases and V 5 bases, and 25 bases lay outside the gene matches. The CDR3 spans 21 residues. The germline gives CDR1 TSWWSYY, CDR2 QGS. CDR3 sequence (DNA): TGTGCTCTTGGGCTATATCCCTCCCTCCCTCGGGGGATACGAGGCATCGATAAACTCATCTTT. Protein sequence: CALGLYPSLPRGIRGIDKLIF.

This chain joins TRDV1 and TRDJ1; 8 nucleotides match TRDD3. The CDR3 length is 18 residues. After removal of 3 bases from V and 0 bases from J, the junction contained 12 bases not matched to a gene. Germline lookup yields CDR1 TSWWSYY and CDR2 QGS. CDR3 sequence: CALGEEGIRNAYTDKLIF. For the CDR3, the DNA is TGTGCTCTTGGGGAGGAAGGGATACGAAACGCGTACACCGATAAACTCATCTTT.

The genes are TRDV1 and TRDJ1, with D perhaps being TRDD2 or TRDD3 (6 bases each). The V gene's germline CDR1 is TSWWSYY and CDR2 QGS. The CDR3 has 19 residues. V lost 2 bases, J lost 0 bases, and 22 bases lay in between. The CDR3 DNA follows: TGTGCTCTTGGGGAATTCATCCTACGGGGGGGACGGTACACCGATAAACTCATCTTT. This encodes CALGEFILRGGRYTDKLIF.

This clone came up a few times. The J gene is TRDJ1, the V gene TRDV1; no definite D call. Trimming pared 5 bases from V and 3 bases from J, leaving 25 bases between. The CDR3 consists of 18 residues. CDR1 TSWWSYY and CDR2 QGS come from the germline V gene. CDR3 amino acids: CALGPQSLGSSRSDKLIF. The CDR3 DNA reads TGTGCTCTTGGGCCACAATCGCTCGGGTCCTCAAGGTCCGATAAACTCATCTTT.

The chain has TRDV1 and TRDJ1; D gene uncertain. V lost 0 bases and J lost 4, with 12 bases in between. CDR1 and CDR2 from the germline V gene are TSWWSYY and QGS. The CDR3 contains 15 residues. The CDR3 region has the DNA TGTGCTCTTGGGGAACTAATCGGACCCCTCGATAAACTCATCTTT. Its translation is CALGELIGPLDKLIF.

This clone was detected only a few times. The V and J genes are TRDV1 and TRDJ1, with a possible D match to TRDD3 (6 bases). Germline V gene sequence: CDR1 TSWWSYY, CDR2 QGS. With 0 bases removed from V and 2 bases from J, the gap between germline ends came to 25 bases. The CDR3 totals 20 residues. CDR3: CALGELCLSCHYWVTDKLIF. The CDR3 DNA reads as TGTGCTCTTGGGGAACTCTGTCTCTCCTGCCATTACTGGGTAACCGATAAACTCATCTTT.

The J gene is TRDJ1, the V gene TRDV1; 13 nucleotides match TRDD3. CDR3 length equals 25 residues. Germline V gives CDR1 TSWWSYY, CDR2 QGS. V was clipped by 2 bases and J by 0 bases; unmatched bases: 27. The CDR3 protein is CALGESMALLLGDTTKGMNTDKLIF. The DNA of the CDR3 is TGTGCTCTTGGGGAAAGTATGGCTCTCCTACTGGGGGATACGACCAAAGGCATGAACACCGATAAACTCATCTTT.

For this clone: Given a much more abundant clone one base away, this may be a read error. The chain recombines TRDV2 with TRDJ3; D unresolved. Here the J gene was assigned by germline matching of the DNA, as TCRdb has none. This CDR3 is 14 amino acids long. In germline, CDR1 is GEAIGNYY, CDR2 EKD. The V gene lost 6 bases and the J gene lost 0 bases, with 5 bases spanning the gap. CDR3 protein: CACSYSWDTRQMFF. The CDR3, as DNA: TGTGCCTGTTCTTACTCCTGGGACACCCGACAGATGTTTTTC.

The table lists this clone with a few counts. The chain couples TRDV1 to TRDJ1, with 8 bases that match TRDD3. V shed 0 bases, J shed 0 bases, and the junction held 12 bases outside the gene matches. In germline, CDR1 is TSWWSYY, CDR2 QGS. The CDR3 extends over 19 amino acids. CDR3 amino acids: CALGELVGGYGNYTDKLIF. The CDR3 bases are TGTGCTCTTGGGGAACTCGTAGGGGGATATGGAAATTACACCGATAAACTCATCTTT.

The chain carries TRDV1 and TRDJ1, with 8 nucleotides matching TRDD3. V trimming: 2 bases; J trimming: 4 bases; junction bases outside the gene matches: 18. The CDR3 extends over 19 amino acids. Germline CDR1 TSWWSYY, CDR2 QGS. CDR3 sequence: CALGEGHKTYWGDCDKLIF. The DNA for the CDR3 is TGTGCTCTTGGGGAAGGCCATAAGACCTACTGGGGGGACTGCGATAAACTCATCTTT.

The gene calls are TRDV1 and TRDJ1, with D perhaps TRDD3 (7 bases). Trimming stripped 3 bases from V and 7 bases from J, with 39 bases between. CDR3 length: 22 amino acids. The V gene's germline CDR1 is TSWWSYY and CDR2 QGS. The CDR3 DNA sequence: TGTGCTCTTGGGGAGGGACTTCCTGAAAGGGGATATTTACCGCCGTACGGGTCTAAACTCATCTTT. Translation: CALGEGLPERGYLPPYGSKLIF.

This clone has only a few counts. At one end the junction does not follow the germline gene, possibly because of a read error. This chain uses TRDV1 with TRDJ1; 9 nucleotides match TRDD3. The CDR3 has 25 residues. Germline V gene data show CDR1 as TSWWSYY and CDR2 as QGS. For the CDR3, the DNA is TGTGCTCTTGGGGAACTAAACCAATGCCGGGGGATACCCCTGGAACCCGACCTGTACACCGATAAACTTATCTTT. Protein sequence: CALGELNQCRGIPLEPDLYTDKLIF.

This clone came up a few times. The V and J genes are TRDV1 and TRDJ1; 7 bases match TRDD3. Trimming removed 2 bases from V and 6 bases from J; junction bases left unmatched: 18. Looked up from germline, CDR1 is TSWWSYY and CDR2 is QGS. This CDR3 contains 18 residues. This CDR3 reads CALGEIRGIPPRAYKLIF. The CDR3 nucleotides are TGTGCTCTTGGGGAAATAAGAGGGATACCCCCCCGAGCCTATAAACTCATCTTT.

This clone showed up just a few times. The V call is TRDV1, the J call TRDJ1; the match to TRDD3 covers 8 bases. The V gene's germline CDR1 is TSWWSYY and CDR2 QGS. CDR3 length: 22 residues. V was clipped by 8 bases and J by 0 bases; unmatched bases: 29. The CDR3 loop reads CALTTHKVASGGGFAYTDKLIF. Here the CDR3 DNA reads TGTGCTCTTACTACTCACAAGGTGGCCTCGGGTGGGGGATTTGCGTACACCGATAAACTCATCTTT.

This chain uses TRDV1 with TRDJ1; TRDD3 is a possible D gene (6 bases). The CDR3 is 23 residues long. Trimming shortened V by 7 bases and J by 0 bases, and 39 bases separated the two germline ends. From germline, CDR1 is TSWWSYY and CDR2 QGS. This chain's CDR3 is CALVCSPPNGGTWGQVYTDKLIF. Written as DNA, the CDR3 is TGTGCTCTTGTGTGTTCTCCCCCTAATGGGGGGACCTGGGGCCAAGTGTACACCGATAAACTCATCTTT.

This rearrangement joins TRDV1 to TRDJ1; TRDD3 aligns across 13 bases. Germline V gene sequence: CDR1 TSWWSYY, CDR2 QGS. Germline trimming cut 0 bases from V and 1 base from J; bases unmatched to any gene: 20. This CDR3 region has 23 residues. CDR3 region: CALGELEFDLLGDTPLGTDKLIF. In DNA form, the CDR3 reads TGTGCTCTTGGGGAACTAGAGTTCGACTTACTGGGGGATACGCCCCTCGGCACCGATAAACTCATCTTT.

The J gene call is TRDJ1, but no V gene call exists; the table calls TRDD3, which could not be checked here. CDR3 length: 18 residues. The CDR3 spells CALGELKGWGSYTDKLIF. DNA of the CDR3: TGTGCTCTTGGGGAACTAAAGGGGTGGGGGAGCTACACCGATAAACTCATCTTT.

This clone was recorded a few times. V usage is TRDV1 and J usage is TRDJ1; no firm D call. The CDR3 has 18 amino acids. From germline, CDR1 is TSWWSYY and CDR2 QGS. Trimming shortened V by 9 bases and J by 1 base, and 27 bases separated the two germline ends. This CDR3 reads CALWLSPPAGMFTDKLIF. As DNA, the CDR3 is TGTGCTCTCTGGCTCTCCCCACCGGCTGGTATGTTCACCGATAAACTCATCTTT.

The rearrangement links TRDV1 to TRDJ1; TRDD3 aligns across 10 bases. Germline matching of the DNA provided the J gene here, since TCRdb leaves it blank. This CDR3 region has 19 residues. The V gene's germline CDR1 is TSWWSYY and CDR2 QGS. V shed 4 bases, J shed 4 bases, and the junction held 18 bases outside the gene matches. CDR3 protein: CALGGKRLSLLGDYDKLIF. The CDR3 nucleotides read TGTGCTCTTGGGGGGAAGAGATTATCCCTACTGGGGGATTACGATAAACTCATCTTT.

This clone was detected only a few times. The chain couples TRDV1 to TRDJ1; D is perhaps TRDD2 (5 bases). The V and J ends lost 0 bases and 0 bases respectively, with 29 bases between them. From germline, CDR1 is TSWWSYY and CDR2 QGS. The CDR3 spans 22 residues. The CDR3 DNA sequence: TGTGCTCTTGGGGAACTTCTCCTAACGGCGAACATATCCGATTTTAACACCGATAAACTCATCTTT. This codes for CALGELLLTANISDFNTDKLIF.

This clone was observed a few times. The gene calls are TRDV1 and TRDJ1; D might be TRDD3 (5 bases). Between the trimmed V and J ends, which lost 8 bases and 4 bases, there was a span of 20 bases. Germline values: CDR1 TSWWSYY, CDR2 QGS. CDR3 length: 15 residues. CDR3 amino acids: CALSEKRNWHDKLIF. The CDR3 nucleotides are TGTGCTCTTTCCGAAAAACGTAACTGGCACGATAAACTCATCTTT.

This clone has just a few counts. The V and J genes are TRDV1 and TRDJ1, with D tentatively TRDD2 (6 bases). Trimming took 3 bases from V and 0 from J, leaving 17 bases between them. Germline lookup yields CDR1 TSWWSYY and CDR2 QGS. The CDR3 runs 17 residues. The CDR3 loop reads CALGEIPNSPYTDKLIF. The DNA for the CDR3 is TGTGCTCTTGGGGAGATTCCTAACTCCCCGTACACCGATAAACTCATCTTT.

J is TRDJ1 and V is TRDV1, with 9 bases matching TRDD2. No J gene is reported in TCRdb; it was inferred here by comparing the DNA with germline. The CDR3 contains 20 residues. V was pared by 0 bases and J by 2 bases, with 16 bases of the junction left unmatched. CDR1 and CDR2 from the germline V gene are TSWWSYY and QGS. CDR3 protein: CALGELRSLPSYQLTDKLIF. In nucleotides, the CDR3 is TGTGCTCTTGGGGAACTAAGATCCCTCCCTTCCTACCAACTGACCGATAAACTCATCTTT.

There are a few counts of this clone. This sequence joins TRDV1 and TRDJ1; D remains ambiguous. CDR3 size: 17 residues. Germline lookup yields CDR1 TSWWSYY and CDR2 QGS. The V end was cut by 5 bases, the J end by 2 bases, with 21 bases between. The CDR3 DNA reads as TGTGCTCTTGGGTCAGCGTACCGTGCCCCAATTACCGATAAACTCATCTTT. The encoded protein is CALGSAYRAPITDKLIF.

V and J are TRDV1 and TRDJ1, with 11 bases identical to TRDD3. V was pared by 4 bases and J by 0 bases, with 13 bases of the junction left unmatched. Germline values: CDR1 TSWWSYY, CDR2 QGS. The CDR3 runs to 19 residues. In DNA, the CDR3 is TGTGCTCTTGGGGGAACCAACTGGGGGATATCTACCAACACCGATAAACTCATCTTT. This sequence encodes CALGGTNWGISTNTDKLIF.